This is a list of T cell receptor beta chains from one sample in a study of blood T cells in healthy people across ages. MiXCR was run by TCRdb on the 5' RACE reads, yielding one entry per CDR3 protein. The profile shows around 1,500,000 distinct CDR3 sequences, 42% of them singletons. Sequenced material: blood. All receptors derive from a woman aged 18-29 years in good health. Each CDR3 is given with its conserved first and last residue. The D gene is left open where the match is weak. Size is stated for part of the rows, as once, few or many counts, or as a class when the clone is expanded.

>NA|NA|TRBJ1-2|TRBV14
TGTGCCAGCAGCCACGCCTTGGGAATTCTTGATGGCTACACCTTC
CASSHALGILDGYTF
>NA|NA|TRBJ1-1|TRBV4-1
TGCGCCAGCAGCCAACCAGGGAAGGGCACTGAAGCTTTCTTT
CASSQPGKGTEAFF
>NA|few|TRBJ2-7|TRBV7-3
TGTGCCAGCAGCTATTACAGGGAATCCGAGCAGTACTTC
CASSYYRESEQYF
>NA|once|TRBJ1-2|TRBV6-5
TGTGCCGGTGACATCTTGGGCTACACCTTC
CAGDILGYTF
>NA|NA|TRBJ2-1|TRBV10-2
TGCGCCAGCAGCCCCCTCGTGTATGATAGCAATGAGCAGTTCTTC
CASSPLVYDSNEQFF
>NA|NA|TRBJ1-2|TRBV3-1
TGTGCCAGCAGCCAAGATTTGGCTGGTGGCTACACCTTC
CASSQDLAGGYTF
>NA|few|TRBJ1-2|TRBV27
TGTGCCAGCGGACCCACCCGAGCGGCGCAGGGCCATGGCTACACCTTC
CASGPTRAAQGHGYTF
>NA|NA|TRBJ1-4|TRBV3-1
TGTGCCAGCAGCCAAGGGGAAGGGTCCTATGAAAAACTGTTTTTT
CASSQGEGSYEKLFF
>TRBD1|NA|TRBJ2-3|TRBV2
TGTGCCAGCAGCGCCGGGACAGAACTCACAGATACGCAGTATTTT
CASSAGTELTDTQYF
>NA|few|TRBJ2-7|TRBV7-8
TGTGCCAGCAGCCGAGACGCAGGGTCATCCGTTAACTACGAGCAGTACTTC
CASSRDAGSSVNYEQYF
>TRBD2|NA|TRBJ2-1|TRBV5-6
TGTGTCAGCAGCTTGGCCATAGGACTAGAGGGGACCCCCAATTACAATGAGCAGTTCTTC
CVSSLAIGLEGTPNYNEQFF
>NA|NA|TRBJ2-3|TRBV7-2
TGTGCCAGCAGCTTAGCGCAAGTGCGCGGACTCACAGATACGCAGTATTTT
CASSLAQVRGLTDTQYF
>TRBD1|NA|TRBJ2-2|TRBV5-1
TGCGCCAGCAGGAAAGGGGGCGCGAACACCGGGGAGCTGTTTTTT
CASRKGGANTGELFF
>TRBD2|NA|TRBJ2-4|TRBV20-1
TGCAGTGCTCCTCGCTCGGGACTAGCGGAAAAAAACATTCAGTACTTC
CSAPRSGLAEKNIQYF
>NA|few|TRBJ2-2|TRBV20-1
TGCAGTGCTAGAGGGGGGAACACCGGGGAGCTGTTTTTT
CSARGGNTGELFF
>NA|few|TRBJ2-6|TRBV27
TGTGCCAGCAGTTTATTAGTCCAGCGGCCAAGCTCTGGGGCCAACGTCCTGACTTTC
CASSLLVQRPSSGANVLTF
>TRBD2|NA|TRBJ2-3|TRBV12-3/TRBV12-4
TGTGCCAGCAGTATATTAGGACTAGCGGGAGGGCCAGATACGCAGTATTTT
CASSILGLAGGPDTQYF
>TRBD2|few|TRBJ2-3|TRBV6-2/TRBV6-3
TGTGCCAGCAGTTCGGGACCGGGGGGGGGCACAGATACGCAGTATTTT
CASSSGPGGGTDTQYF
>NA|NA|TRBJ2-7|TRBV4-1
TGCGCCAGCAGCCACCACGGACAGCCTCTTGGGATCCAGGGCGGGGGAGACTACGAGCAGTACTTC
CASSHHGQPLGIQGGGDYEQYF
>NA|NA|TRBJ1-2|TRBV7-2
TGTGCCAGCAGCCGAAAAAACAACTATGGCTACACCTTC
CASSRKNNYGYTF
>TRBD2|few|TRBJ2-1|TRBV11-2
TGTGCCAGCAGCTTAGTGGGACTAGCGGGGGCGGGCAATGAGCAGTTCTTC
CASSLVGLAGAGNEQFF
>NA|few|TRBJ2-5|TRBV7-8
TGTGCCAGCAGCTTAGTAGGTAGTCGCGAGACCCAGTACTTC
CASSLVGSRETQYF
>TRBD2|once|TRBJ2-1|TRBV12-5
TGTGCTAGTGGTTTCCTCATTAGCGGGAGTGGTGAGCAGTTCTTC
CASGFLISGSGEQFF
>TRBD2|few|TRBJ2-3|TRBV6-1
TGTGCCAGCAGGAATAGCGGGGTCGTCACAGATACGCAGTATTTT
CASRNSGVVTDTQYF
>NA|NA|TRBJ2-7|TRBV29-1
TGCAGCGTTCGCCCCTCCAGCGAGCAGTACTTC
CSVRPSSEQYF
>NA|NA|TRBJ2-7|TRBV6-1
TGTGCCAGCAGTGTTACCGGACCCACGAAAGAGTGGTCCTACGAGCAGTACTTC
CASSVTGPTKEWSYEQYF
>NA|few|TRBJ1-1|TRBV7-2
TGTGCCAGCAGCTTAGGCGGGGGGGGTTCCACTGAAGCTTTCTTT
CASSLGGGGSTEAFF
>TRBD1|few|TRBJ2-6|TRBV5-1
TGCGCCAGCCTATGGACAGGGGCTGGGGCCAACGTCCTGACTTTC
CASLWTGAGANVLTF
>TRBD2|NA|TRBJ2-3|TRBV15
TGTGCCACCAGTCCCTTACGGGGGGGCCTGGAAGATACGCAGTATTTT
CATSPLRGGLEDTQYF
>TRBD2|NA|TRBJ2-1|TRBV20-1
TGCAGTGCTGTGGTAGGCGGGAGGAGTTTTAGGGAGCAGTTCTTC
CSAVVGGRSFREQFF
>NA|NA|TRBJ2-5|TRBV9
TGTGCCAGCAGCCTCTGGACAACCCCACAAGAGACCCAGTACTTC
CASSLWTTPQETQYF
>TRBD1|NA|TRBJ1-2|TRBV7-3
TGTGCCAGCAGCGCGTCGTTCGGACAGGGCGACTATGGCTACACCTTC
CASSASFGQGDYGYTF
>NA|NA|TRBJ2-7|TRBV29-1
TGCAGCGTTGGGGACGTGGGGTCCTACGAGCAGTACTTC
CSVGDVGSYEQYF
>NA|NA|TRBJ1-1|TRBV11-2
TGTGCCAGCAGCTCGGAGACAGCCATGAACACTGAAGCTTTCTTT
CASSSETAMNTEAFF
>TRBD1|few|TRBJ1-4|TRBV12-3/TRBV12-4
TGTGCCAGCAGTTTAGGGGGACAGGTTAGCGGGCATGGCAAACTGTTTTTT
CASSLGGQVSGHGKLFF
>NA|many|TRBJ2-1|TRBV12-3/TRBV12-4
TGTGCCAGCAGTCCCCCCGGCAATGAGCAGTTCTTC
CASSPPGNEQFF
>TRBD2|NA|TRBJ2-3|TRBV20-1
TGCAGTGCTAGGGGGACTAGCGGGAGGGGGGATACGCAGTATTTT
CSARGTSGRGDTQYF